The source of this T cell receptor (beta chain) is a study of shared clonotypes between healthy human individuals. Across the whole study: There were three CD4 naive, three CD4 memory, two CD8 naive and one CD8 memory plates per donor.

Repertoires were generated with immunoSEQ multiplex PCR, while TCRdb's copy carries only in-frame clones and drops some. This sample carries about 1.1 million clones, 60% to 85% of them seen once, and the ten largest clones take 0.89%. Researchers partitioned CD4+ cells into CD45RA+ naive and CD45RA-negative memory subsets. This CDR3 spans 19 amino acids. Trimming removed 4 bases at V and 0 bases at J, with 22 bases between. CDR1 is SGHDN and CDR2 is FVKESK in the germline V gene. Notes on the study in general: Incomplete sequencing of sorted subsets was indicated by rarefaction despite large depth.

Regarding this clone: The antigen is undetermined.

Specimen: memory CD4+ T cells from PBMCs. Subset in this sample: CD45RA-negative fraction. The sequence came from a man aged 18 to 30 in good health. Some clones in this sample may be carry-over from other donors' samples. The chain joins TRBV14 to TRBJ1-3; D not certain. CDR3 sequence (DNA): TGTGCCAGCAGCCCTAACCATGGGCCTTCTACCCCCTCTGGAAACACCATATATTTT. Translated, it gives CASSPNHGPSTPSGNTIYF.